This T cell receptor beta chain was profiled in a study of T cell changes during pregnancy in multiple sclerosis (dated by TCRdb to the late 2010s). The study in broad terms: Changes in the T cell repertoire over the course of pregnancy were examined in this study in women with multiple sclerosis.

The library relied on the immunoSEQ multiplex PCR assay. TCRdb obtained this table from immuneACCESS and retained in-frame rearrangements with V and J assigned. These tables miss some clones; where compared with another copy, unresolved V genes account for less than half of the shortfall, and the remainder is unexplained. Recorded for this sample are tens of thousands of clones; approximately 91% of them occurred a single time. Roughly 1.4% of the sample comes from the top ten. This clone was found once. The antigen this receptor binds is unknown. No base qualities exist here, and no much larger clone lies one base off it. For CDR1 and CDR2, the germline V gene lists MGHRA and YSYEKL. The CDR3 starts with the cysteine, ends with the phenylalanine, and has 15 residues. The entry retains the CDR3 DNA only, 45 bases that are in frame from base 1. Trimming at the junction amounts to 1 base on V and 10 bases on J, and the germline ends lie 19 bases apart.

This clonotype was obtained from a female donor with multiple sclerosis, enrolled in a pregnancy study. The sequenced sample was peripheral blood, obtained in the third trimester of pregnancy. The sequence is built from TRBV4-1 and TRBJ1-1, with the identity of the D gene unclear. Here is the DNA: TGCGCCAGCAGCCAAGCCCCCGGCGGGGTGCGGTCAGCTTTCTTT. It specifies CASSQAPGGVRSAFF.